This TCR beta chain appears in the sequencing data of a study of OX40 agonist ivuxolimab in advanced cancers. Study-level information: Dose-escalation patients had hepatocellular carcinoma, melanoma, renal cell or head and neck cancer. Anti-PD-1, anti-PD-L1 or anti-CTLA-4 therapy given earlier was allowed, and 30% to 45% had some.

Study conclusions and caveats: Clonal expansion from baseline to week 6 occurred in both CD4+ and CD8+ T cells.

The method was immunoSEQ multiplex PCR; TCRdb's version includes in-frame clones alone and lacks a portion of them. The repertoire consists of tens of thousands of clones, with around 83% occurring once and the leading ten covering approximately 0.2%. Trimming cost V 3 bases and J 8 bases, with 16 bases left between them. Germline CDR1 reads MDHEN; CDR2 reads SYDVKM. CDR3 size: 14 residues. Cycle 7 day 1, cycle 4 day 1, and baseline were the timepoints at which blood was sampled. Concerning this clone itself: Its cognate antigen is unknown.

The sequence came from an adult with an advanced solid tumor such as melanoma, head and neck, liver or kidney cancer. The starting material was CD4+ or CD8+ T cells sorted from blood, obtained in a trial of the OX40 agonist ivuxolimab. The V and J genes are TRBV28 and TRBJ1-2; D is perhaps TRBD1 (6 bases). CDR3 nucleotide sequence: TGTGCCAGCAGTTTCCCCCGCAGGGGTGGAGGCTACACCTTC. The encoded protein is CASSFPRRGGGYTF.